This paragraph reports one T cell receptor (beta chain). Its specificity is unknown. J was trimmed by 5 bases and V by 2 bases; bases with no gene match: 6. Germline V lookup: CDR1 MNHEY, CDR2 SVGAGI. The CDR3 spans 16 residues. The data were obtained in a study of T cell responses to AZD1222 COVID-19 vaccine. Broader study findings: Across spike, vaccine-associated CD4 TCRs were found, dominant at 160-218 and 743-854. At baseline, just a handful of AZD1222 recipients tested seropositive. The sample set comprised mostly white British donors with more females, and clonal diversity was possibly underestimated. Reports indicate that nearly half of spike-specific TCRs are directed at unmutated variant regions.

Libraries were prepared by immunoSEQ multiplex PCR; TCRdb keeps only in-frame clonotypes and omits some of them. The data contain about 100,000 clones, roughly nine tenths of them seen just once; the ten biggest clones take up approximately 15%. This material consisted of peripheral blood, taken on day 0 of AZD1222 vaccination. The J gene is TRBJ2-5, the V gene TRBV6-5; TRBD1 matches 12 bases. This clonotype was sampled from an adult in good health. The CDR3 spells CASSYTGTGGAETQYF. Here the CDR3 DNA reads TGTGCCAGCAGTTACACCGGGACAGGGGGCGCGGAGACCCAGTACTTC.